This record concerns one TCR beta chain sequence. What it binds is not known. Template switching added a universal primer binding site, and final cDNA carried unique molecular identifiers. TCRdb redid the calling of the 5' RACE reads with MiXCR, one entry per CDR3 protein. The sample contains 1.5 million or so distinct CDR3 sequences, less than 35% of which appear only once. These data belong to a study of identical twins. The CDR3 consists of 17 residues. CDR1 is MDHEN and CDR2 is SYDVKM in the germline V gene. V gave up 3 bases and J gave up 2 bases; unmatched junction bases: 9. Study-level results: High-abundance cord blood beta clonotypes had fewer insertions; memory repertoires showed none.

Sequenced input: cord blood. The chain joins TRBV28 to TRBJ2-7, with 11 positions matching TRBD2. The origin of this receptor is a newborn girl in good health. The CDR3 sequence is CASSFRPTSGNPYEQYF. In DNA, the CDR3 is TGTGCCAGCAGTTTTCGTCCGACTAGCGGGAATCCCTACGAGCAGTACTTC.